The source of this T cell receptor (beta chain) is a study of T-cell reconstitution after alpha-beta-depleted transplantation in children. It was with unique molecular identifiers that the TCRbeta library was prepared. TCRdb passed the PCR reads through MiXCR, listing each CDR3 protein once. This table has around 78,000 distinct CDR3 sequences, roughly 15% appearing once. This CDR3 has 12 residues. In germline, CDR1 is DFQATT, CDR2 SNEGSKA (reference sequence). V dropped 3 bases and J dropped 3 bases, with 9 bases sitting between them. Study results and caveats: Surviving recipient T cells and thymic progenitors underlay high day-60 TCRbeta diversity in some patients. As was reported, about two months after transplant, alpha-beta T cells came from several hundred expanded graft clones. By one year post-transplant, T-cell counts and diversity largely arose from T cells that were newly produced.

Details on this clonotype: What it recognizes is unknown.

This chain uses TRBV20-1 with TRBJ2-7; TRBD2 might be the D (5 bases). This clonotype originated in a male patient under 10 years old who had a stem cell transplant for acute lymphoblastic leukemia, so the T cells may come from the graft donor. This specimen was PBMCs, mostly from graft donor cells, taken 180 days after TCRalphabeta/CD19-depleted stem cell transplant. CDR3 protein: CSASSDFYEQYF. DNA of the CDR3: TGCAGTGCTAGTTCGGACTTCTACGAGCAGTACTTC.